The present TCR beta chain was sequenced within a study of T cells after yellow fever vaccination. As TCR cDNA was made by 5'RACE template switching, a universal primer site and UMIs were added. TCRdb re-analysed the 5' RACE reads in MiXCR, keeping a single row per CDR3 protein. The sample shows approximately 160,000 distinct CDR3 sequences, approximately 6.2% of them seen only once. General study findings and limits: There was a small share of clonotypes that showed up in both the CD4 and CD8 compartments. The study noted that FACS-sorted repertoires could contain abundant clonotypes contaminating from the bulk population. Among primary-vaccination clones, most reappeared after the booster, at roughly 95% for CD4 and 88% for CD8.

CDR1 is SGHRS, CDR2 YFSETQ, per germline. Between the trimmed V and J ends, which lost 4 bases and 7 bases, there was a span of 15 bases. CDR3 length: 14 residues. This clonotype appeared a few times. Its antigen remains unidentified. Sequenced material: CD4+ T cells sorted from PBMCs, taken on the day of the first yellow fever vaccination. V and J are TRBV5-1 and TRBJ1-5; possibly TRBD1 for D (5 bases). The clonotype comes from a man younger than 30 who received the YFV17D yellow fever vaccine. CDR3 coding DNA: TGCGCCAGCAGCCCCGCTCCGGGGCGCCAGCCCCAGCATTTT. It encodes CASSPAPGRQPQHF.